Listed below are T cell receptor beta chains from one sample, sequenced in a study of blood T cells in healthy people across ages. Using its own MiXCR run on the 5' RACE reads, TCRdb lists one record per CDR3 protein. The sample yields almost 300,000 distinct CDR3 sequences, less than 30% seen once. Input material: blood. These receptors were collected from a woman in her seventies in good health. Each CDR3 is given with its conserved first and last residue. The order of the fields is clone size, V gene, D gene, J gene, CDR3 DNA, CDR3 protein. D genes are given only for firm matches. Clone size, where shown, is once, few, many, or a class for clones that have expanded.

clone size: NA; V gene: TRBV5-1; D gene: TRBD2; J gene: TRBJ2-3; CDR3 DNA: TGCGCCAGCAGCACTCCGGCTAGCGGGAGGGAACCAGATACGCAGTATTTT; CDR3 protein: CASSTPASGREPDTQYF
clone size: many; V gene: TRBV7-9; D gene: NA; J gene: TRBJ2-5; CDR3 DNA: TGTGCCAGCAGCCCCTTGTCGAGGGAGACCCAGTACTTC; CDR3 protein: CASSPLSRETQYF
clone size: few; V gene: TRBV6-5; D gene: NA; J gene: TRBJ2-5; CDR3 DNA: TGTGCCAGCAGTTACTCGAAATCTCAGTACTTC; CDR3 protein: CASSYSKSQYF
clone size: few; V gene: TRBV7-9; D gene: NA; J gene: TRBJ2-1; CDR3 DNA: TGTGCCAGCAGCTTAGATGTCTCCCTGTTCTTC; CDR3 protein: CASSLDVSLFF
clone size: few; V gene: TRBV6-1; D gene: TRBD1; J gene: TRBJ1-1; CDR3 DNA: TGTGCCAGCAGTGTCGCCAGGGGGGGTATGGAAGCTTTCTTT; CDR3 protein: CASSVARGGMEAFF
clone size: once; V gene: TRBV5-1; D gene: NA; J gene: TRBJ1-1; CDR3 DNA: TGCGCCAGCTGGAGCGGGTTGAACACTGAAGCTTTCTTT; CDR3 protein: CASWSGLNTEAFF
clone size: few; V gene: TRBV14; D gene: NA; J gene: TRBJ2-1; CDR3 DNA: TGTGCCAGCAGCCCAAAAGTGAGCTCCTACAATGAGCAGTTCTTC; CDR3 protein: CASSPKVSSYNEQFF
clone size: many; V gene: TRBV7-9; D gene: TRBD1; J gene: TRBJ1-4; CDR3 DNA: TGTGCCAGCAGCATCGAATCAGGGGGCGCCGGAAAACTGTTTTTT; CDR3 protein: CASSIESGGAGKLFF
clone size: NA; V gene: TRBV12-3/TRBV12-4; D gene: TRBD2; J gene: TRBJ2-5; CDR3 DNA: TGTGCCAGCAGAATCGGGAGGGCAGAGACCCAGTACTTC; CDR3 protein: CASRIGRAETQYF
clone size: NA; V gene: TRBV4-1; D gene: NA; J gene: TRBJ1-2; CDR3 DNA: TGCGCCAGCAGCCCTCCGATCGGAACTAACTATGGCTACACCTTC; CDR3 protein: CASSPPIGTNYGYTF
clone size: few; V gene: TRBV28; D gene: NA; J gene: TRBJ2-2; CDR3 DNA: TGTGCCAGCAGTTTAGGAGGTCTGACGGTATCCGGGGAGCTGTTTTTT; CDR3 protein: CASSLGGLTVSGELFF
clone size: NA; V gene: TRBV27; D gene: TRBD1; J gene: TRBJ2-5; CDR3 DNA: TGTGCCAGCAGGTGGGACAGCTCACAAGAGACCCAGTACTTC; CDR3 protein: CASRWDSSQETQYF
clone size: few; V gene: TRBV7-2; D gene: TRBD1; J gene: TRBJ1-1; CDR3 DNA: TGTGCCAGCAGCCAATTGGGACAGCCGAACACTGAAGCTTTCTTT; CDR3 protein: CASSQLGQPNTEAFF
clone size: few; V gene: TRBV6-6; D gene: TRBD2; J gene: TRBJ2-7; CDR3 DNA: TGTGCCAGCAGTTCACCCCACGGCGGGAGCTCCTACGAGCAGTACTTC; CDR3 protein: CASSSPHGGSSYEQYF
clone size: NA; V gene: TRBV4-1; D gene: NA; J gene: TRBJ1-1; CDR3 DNA: TGCGCCAGCAGCCAAGATAATTTTGCTGAAGCTTTCTTT; CDR3 protein: CASSQDNFAEAFF
clone size: few; V gene: TRBV4-2; D gene: NA; J gene: TRBJ2-3; CDR3 DNA: TGTGCCAGCAGCCAAGAAAGCGGGAGCACAGATACGCAGTATTTT; CDR3 protein: CASSQESGSTDTQYF
clone size: many; V gene: TRBV12-5; D gene: TRBD1; J gene: TRBJ2-2; CDR3 DNA: TGTGCTAGTGGTTTGGCGGGACAGTACACCGGGGAGCTGTTTTTT; CDR3 protein: CASGLAGQYTGELFF
clone size: few; V gene: TRBV6-4; D gene: NA; J gene: TRBJ2-3; CDR3 DNA: TGTGCCAGCAGTGAAGGCCGTGCTAGCACAGATACGCAGTATTTT; CDR3 protein: CASSEGRASTDTQYF
clone size: NA; V gene: TRBV7-2; D gene: NA; J gene: TRBJ2-7; CDR3 DNA: TGTGCCAGCAGCTCAGGCAGGCAGTACGAGCAGTACTTC; CDR3 protein: CASSSGRQYEQYF
clone size: few; V gene: TRBV20-1; D gene: NA; J gene: TRBJ1-2; CDR3 DNA: TGCAGTGCCCCGACAGCGTCTTCCCGCGGCTACACCTTC; CDR3 protein: CSAPTASSRGYTF
clone size: NA; V gene: TRBV13; D gene: NA; J gene: TRBJ2-2; CDR3 DNA: TGTGCCAGCAGCGCTTTTGACACCGGGGAGCTGTTTTTT; CDR3 protein: CASSAFDTGELFF
clone size: NA; V gene: TRBV20-1; D gene: TRBD2; J gene: TRBJ2-1; CDR3 DNA: TGCAGTGCTGACTCGCCCCGGACTAGCTACAATGAGCAGTTCTTC; CDR3 protein: CSADSPRTSYNEQFF
clone size: NA; V gene: TRBV7-8; D gene: TRBD2; J gene: TRBJ2-3; CDR3 DNA: TGTGCCAGCAGCGAGACTAGCGGGGGGCGGTCAGATACGCAGTATTTT; CDR3 protein: CASSETSGGRSDTQYF
clone size: few; V gene: TRBV7-2; D gene: TRBD2; J gene: TRBJ2-5; CDR3 DNA: TGTGCCAGCAGCTTGGGGCGGTCTACTGCGGGAGGTCAGGAGACCCAGTACTTC; CDR3 protein: CASSLGRSTAGGQETQYF
clone size: few; V gene: TRBV7-9; D gene: TRBD1; J gene: TRBJ2-7; CDR3 DNA: TGTGCCAGCAGCGCCAACAGGGGGCGCTTCGACGAGCAGTACTTC; CDR3 protein: CASSANRGRFDEQYF
clone size: NA; V gene: TRBV11-2; D gene: NA; J gene: TRBJ2-5; CDR3 DNA: TGTGCCAGCAGCTTAGACTCCGTGGCAGAGACCCAGTACTTC; CDR3 protein: CASSLDSVAETQYF
clone size: NA; V gene: TRBV12-3/TRBV12-4; D gene: NA; J gene: TRBJ2-6; CDR3 DNA: TGTGCCAGCAGTTTCCCGGACCCAGGGGCCAACGTCCTGACTTTC; CDR3 protein: CASSFPDPGANVLTF
clone size: once; V gene: TRBV20-1; D gene: TRBD2; J gene: TRBJ2-3; CDR3 DNA: TGCAGTGCTAGCCCGATCACTAGCGGTCCCAGGGATACGCAGTATTTT; CDR3 protein: CSASPITSGPRDTQYF
clone size: NA; V gene: TRBV21-1; D gene: NA; J gene: TRBJ2-1; CDR3 DNA: TGTGCCAGCAGCAAATCGTTGATCTTCGGTGGGTTCTTC; CDR3 protein: CASSKSLIFGGFF
clone size: many; V gene: TRBV5-1; D gene: NA; J gene: TRBJ2-7; CDR3 DNA: TGCGCCAGCAGCTTGGAGGGTTCCAACGAGCAGTACTTC; CDR3 protein: CASSLEGSNEQYF
clone size: NA; V gene: TRBV25-1; D gene: NA; J gene: TRBJ1-2; CDR3 DNA: TGTGCCAGCAGTGATGAATTCCGCCATGGCTACACCTTC; CDR3 protein: CASSDEFRHGYTF
clone size: NA; V gene: TRBV5-6; D gene: TRBD1; J gene: TRBJ2-2; CDR3 DNA: TGTGCCAGCAGCTACCACCCGACAGGGTCGGGGCCCGGGGAGCTGTTTTTT; CDR3 protein: CASSYHPTGSGPGELFF
clone size: few; V gene: TRBV6-2/TRBV6-3; D gene: NA; J gene: TRBJ1-5; CDR3 DNA: TGTGCCAGCAGTAGGGACGGGAGGCCCCAGCATTTT; CDR3 protein: CASSRDGRPQHF
clone size: NA; V gene: TRBV9; D gene: TRBD1; J gene: TRBJ2-2; CDR3 DNA: TGTGCCAGCAGCGTACAGGACAGGGGGCGAATTGGGTCCGGGGAGCTGTTTTTT; CDR3 protein: CASSVQDRGRIGSGELFF
clone size: NA; V gene: TRBV6-5; D gene: NA; J gene: TRBJ2-7; CDR3 DNA: TGTGCCAGCAGTTACTCGATTACGGGGCCCCCCTACGAGCAGTACTTC; CDR3 protein: CASSYSITGPPYEQYF
clone size: NA; V gene: TRBV5-1; D gene: NA; J gene: TRBJ2-6; CDR3 DNA: TGCGCCAGCAGCGAGGACGGGGTGTCTGGGGCCAACGTCCTGACTTTC; CDR3 protein: CASSEDGVSGANVLTF
clone size: NA; V gene: TRBV20-1; D gene: NA; J gene: TRBJ2-5; CDR3 DNA: TGCAGTGCTTTCTTTAGCGAAGGGATGGAGTTCTTC; CDR3 protein: CSAFFSEGMEFF
clone size: NA; V gene: TRBV30; D gene: NA; J gene: TRBJ1-1; CDR3 DNA: TGTGCCTGGGGTTCCCTTGGGCAAGCTTTCTTT; CDR3 protein: CAWGSLGQAFF
clone size: NA; V gene: TRBV5-1; D gene: NA; J gene: TRBJ2-6; CDR3 DNA: TGCGCCAGCAGCGTACAGGGGACTGCTGGGGCCAACGTCCTGACTTTC; CDR3 protein: CASSVQGTAGANVLTF
clone size: NA; V gene: TRBV5-1; D gene: NA; J gene: TRBJ1-1; CDR3 DNA: TGCGCCAGCAGCGAGCGCCCCACGAACACTGAAGCTTTCTTT; CDR3 protein: CASSERPTNTEAFF
clone size: NA; V gene: TRBV12-3/TRBV12-4; D gene: NA; J gene: TRBJ2-2; CDR3 DNA: TGTGCCAGCACCTCCCCTACGGGTCACGGGGAGCTGTTTTTT; CDR3 protein: CASTSPTGHGELFF
clone size: NA; V gene: TRBV28; D gene: TRBD2; J gene: TRBJ2-7; CDR3 DNA: TGTGCCAGCAGGTCTGGGACTAGTGCTTACGAGCAGTACTTC; CDR3 protein: CASRSGTSAYEQYF
clone size: NA; V gene: TRBV18; D gene: NA; J gene: TRBJ2-7; CDR3 DNA: TGTGCCAGCTCACCCTCCAACTACGAGCAGTACTTC; CDR3 protein: CASSPSNYEQYF
clone size: NA; V gene: TRBV5-1; D gene: TRBD2; J gene: TRBJ2-5; CDR3 DNA: TGCGCCAGCAGCTTGGCTGTTAGCGGGGGCCAAGAGACCCAGTACTTC; CDR3 protein: CASSLAVSGGQETQYF
clone size: many; V gene: TRBV5-1; D gene: TRBD2; J gene: TRBJ2-5; CDR3 DNA: TGTGCCAGCAGCTTAGCGCTAGCGGGAGGGCAAGAGACCCAGTACTTC; CDR3 protein: CASSLALAGGQETQYF
clone size: NA; V gene: TRBV9; D gene: NA; J gene: TRBJ2-7; CDR3 DNA: TGTGCCAGCAGCGCCCCGACAGAGGACGAGCAGTACTTC; CDR3 protein: CASSAPTEDEQYF
clone size: NA; V gene: TRBV9; D gene: TRBD1; J gene: TRBJ2-7; CDR3 DNA: TGTGCCAGCAGTCGGGGACAGAGCTCCTACGAGCAGTACTTC; CDR3 protein: CASSRGQSSYEQYF
clone size: NA; V gene: TRBV2; D gene: NA; J gene: TRBJ1-2; CDR3 DNA: TGTGCCTGCAGTGAGGGCCGAATATTCTTC; CDR3 protein: CACSEGRIFF
clone size: NA; V gene: TRBV7-2; D gene: NA; J gene: TRBJ1-2; CDR3 DNA: TGTGCCAGCAGCTTATCGGTGGTTGATGGCTACACCTTC; CDR3 protein: CASSLSVVDGYTF
clone size: NA; V gene: TRBV20-1; D gene: TRBD2; J gene: TRBJ2-1; CDR3 DNA: TGCAGTGCCTACTGGACTAGCGGTAATGAGCAGTTCTTC; CDR3 protein: CSAYWTSGNEQFF
clone size: NA; V gene: TRBV18; D gene: NA; J gene: TRBJ2-2; CDR3 DNA: TGTGCCAGCTCACCACTCTCAGCGAAGAACACCGGGGAGCTGTTTTTT; CDR3 protein: CASSPLSAKNTGELFF
clone size: NA; V gene: TRBV6-6; D gene: TRBD1; J gene: TRBJ2-5; CDR3 DNA: TGTGCCAGCAGTGTACAGGGGGCGGGGATAGAGACCCAGTACTTC; CDR3 protein: CASSVQGAGIETQYF
clone size: NA; V gene: TRBV20-1; D gene: TRBD1; J gene: TRBJ2-3; CDR3 DNA: TGCAGTGCTATTACCGGGACAGGGGGCATTTGGGGGACAGATACGCAGTATTTT; CDR3 protein: CSAITGTGGIWGTDTQYF
clone size: few; V gene: TRBV11-2; D gene: TRBD2; J gene: TRBJ2-1; CDR3 DNA: TGTGCCAGCAGCTTAGGTCAGGTGCGGATTCGGACTAGCGGGTACAATGAGCAGTTCTTC; CDR3 protein: CASSLGQVRIRTSGYNEQFF
clone size: few; V gene: TRBV11-2; D gene: NA; J gene: TRBJ2-7; CDR3 DNA: TGTGCCAGCAGCCCTTTTTCTTCCGAGCAGTACTTC; CDR3 protein: CASSPFSSEQYF
clone size: NA; V gene: TRBV12-3/TRBV12-4; D gene: NA; J gene: TRBJ2-7; CDR3 DNA: TGTGCCAGCAGTCTAATGGACAGATCCTACGAGCAGTACTTC; CDR3 protein: CASSLMDRSYEQYF
clone size: NA; V gene: TRBV28; D gene: NA; J gene: TRBJ2-7; CDR3 DNA: TGTGCCAGCAGTCCGAAGGGCGAGCAGTACTTC; CDR3 protein: CASSPKGEQYF